The 27 T cell receptor beta chains below all came from one sample that was sequenced in a study of CD8+ T cells in alopecia areata. Treatment of the sample: oral pan-JAK inhibitor, 5-10 mg twice daily. Investigators isolated RNA and reverse transcribed it into cDNA to act as the sequencing template. Sequencing was performed with immunoSEQ multiplex PCR; in TCRdb, only in-frame clones are kept and a portion is missing. The sample consists of fewer than 150,000 clones, roughly three fifths of them appearing once. The source was CD4+ T cells sorted from blood, collected at week 24, from a patient treated with tofacitinib. Receptor source: a human donor with alopecia areata.

The J gene is TRBJ2-7, the V gene TRBV2, with 7 positions matching TRBD1. The V and J ends lost 6 bases and 6 bases, in that order; junction bases with no gene match: 5. The V gene's germline CDR1 is SNHLY and CDR2 FYNNEI. The CDR3 has 12 residues. The CDR3 loop reads CASRRQGGEQYF. The CDR3 nucleotides read TGTGCCAGCAGAAGACAGGGTGGCGAGCAGTACTTC.

V gene TRBV9 combines with J gene TRBJ2-7; D gene uncertain. Per the germline V gene, CDR1 is SGDLS and CDR2 is YYNGEE. Trimming took 3 bases from V and 0 from J, leaving 10 bases between them. This CDR3 region has 14 residues. The CDR3 DNA follows: TGTGCCAGCAGCGGGCATCTTAGCTCCTACGAGCAGTACTTC. Translating gives CASSGHLSSYEQYF. Full variable domain (missing parts from reference TRBV9 and TRBJ2-7): DSGVTQTPKHLITATGQRVTLRCSPRSGDLSVYWYQQSLDQGLQFLIQYYNGEERAKGNILERFSAQQFPDLHSELNLSSLELGDSALYFCASSGHLSSYEQYFGPGTRLTVT.

In its sample, this clone was seen once. The chain carries TRBV5-6 and TRBJ2-5; 12 bases fit TRBD2. The germline CDR1 and CDR2 sequences are SGHDT and YYEEEE. With V trimmed by 0 bases and J by 3 bases, 9 bases remained unmatched. CDR3 length: 18 amino acids. In DNA form, the CDR3 reads TGTGCCAGCAGCTTGGAGGGACGACTAGCGGGGGAGAAAGAGACCCAGTACTTC. Amino acids: CASSLEGRLAGEKETQYF.

This chain joins TRBV30 and TRBJ2-7; a possible D gene is TRBD1 (6 bases). The length of the CDR3 is 12 residues. Deletions cut 0 bases from V and 10 bases from J, with 13 bases between. Germline CDR1 GTSNPN, CDR2 SVGIG (reference sequence). CDR3 sequence reads: CAWSVGQGSQYF. CDR3 sequence (DNA): TGTGCCTGGAGTGTAGGCCAGGGGAGCCAGTACTTC.

The chain joins TRBV7-9 to TRBJ1-1; TRBD1 matches at 8 bases. The germline V gene has CDR1 SEHNR and CDR2 FQNEAQ (reference sequence). J gave up 4 bases and V 6 bases, and 4 bases lay outside the gene matches. There are 13 residues in the CDR3. The CDR3 bases are TGTGCCAGCAGAGAACAGGGGGGCACTGAAGCTTTCTTT. This sequence encodes CASREQGGTEAFF.

This chain links TRBV5-1 with TRBJ1-2, with D tentatively TRBD1 (5 bases). The CDR3 sequence is 15 residues long. Trimming left V 0 bases short and J 4 bases short, with 13 bases between. The germline gives CDR1 SGHRS, CDR2 YFSETQ. The CDR3 is CASSLGQRLAYGYTF. In DNA, the CDR3 is TGCGCCAGCAGCTTGGGACAGAGGTTAGCCTATGGCTACACCTTC.

The J gene is TRBJ1-1, the V gene TRBV2; the match to TRBD1 covers 8 bases. The junction had 8 bases not matched to a gene; V was cut back by 6 bases and J by 5 bases. CDR1 is SNHLY, CDR2 FYNNEI, per germline. The CDR3 has 14 residues. This chain's CDR3 is CASSDLDRGTEAFF. The CDR3 nucleotides are TGTGCCAGCAGCGACCTCGACAGGGGAACTGAAGCTTTCTTT.

In regard to this clone: The same CDR3 can be traced to other DNA sequences in this sample. The chain links TRBV7-9 to TRBJ1-2; 7 bases map to TRBD1. V gave up 6 bases and J gave up 4 bases; unmatched junction bases: 2. The germline V gene encodes CDR1 SEHNR and CDR2 FQNEAQ (reference sequence). The CDR3 runs to 12 residues. The CDR3 nucleotides read TGTGCCAGCAGTCGGGACAGCTATGGCTACACCTTC. It encodes CASSRDSYGYTF.

This clone was observed a single time. The chain links TRBV7-2 to TRBJ2-5; TRBD2 matches 10 bases. This CDR3 comprises 15 residues. Germline V gene sequence: CDR1 SGHTA, CDR2 FQGNSA. V dropped 8 bases and J dropped 1; count of bases not matched to a gene: 7. CDR3: CASGSSGGAQETQYF. The DNA of the CDR3 is TGTGCCAGCGGGTCGAGCGGGGGGGCCCAAGAGACCCAGTACTTC. Variable domain in full (rest from reference TRBV7-2 and TRBJ2-5): GAGVSQSPSNKVTEKGKDVELRCDPISGHTALYWYRQSLGQGLEFLIYFQGNSAPDKSGLPSDRFSAERTGGSVSTLTIQRTQQEDSAVYLCASGSSGGAQETQYFGPGTRLLVL.

This clone was picked up one time. The chain couples TRBV19 to TRBJ2-3; weak D call: TRBD2 (6 bases). Germline loops: CDR1 LNHDA, CDR2 SQIVND (reference sequence). Between the trimmed V and J ends, which lost 3 bases and 3 bases, there was a span of 13 bases. CDR3 length: 15 residues. CDR3 region: CASSIGGGVTDTQYF. In DNA form, the CDR3 reads TGTGCCAGTAGTATCGGAGGCGGGGTTACAGATACGCAGTATTTT.

The chain uses TRBV27 and TRBJ2-5, with TRBD2 matching over 11 bases. TRBJ2-7 matches the DNA end more closely, so the J call is doubtful. Per germline, CDR1 MNHEY and CDR2 SMNVEV (reference sequence). CDR3 size: 17 residues. The CDR3 DNA is TGTGCCAGCAGTTTTGACCCTAGCGGGGGGCCGTCCTACGAGCAGTACTTC. It yields the protein CASSFDPSGGPSYEQYF.

The chain combines TRBV30 with TRBJ2-7; D is possibly TRBD1 (7 bases). In germline, CDR1 is GTSNPN, CDR2 SVGIG (reference sequence). Trimming pared 2 bases from V and 2 bases from J, leaving 13 bases between. The CDR3 loop spans 14 amino acids. CDR3 nucleotide sequence: TGTGCCTGGAGTAGTCAGGGGGGAACCTACGAGCAGTACTTC. Translating it yields CAWSSQGGTYEQYF.

This clone was observed a handful of times. The chain recombines TRBV29-1 with TRBJ2-1; D uncertain. Germline CDR1 and CDR2: SQVTM and ANQGSEA. This CDR3 has 11 residues. Trimming removed 3 bases from V and 12 bases from J, with 12 bases in between. CDR3: CSVERQAVQFF. The CDR3 DNA reads as TGCAGCGTTGAGCGGCAGGCTGTGCAGTTCTTC.

This chain connects TRBV30 to TRBJ2-1; 8 nucleotides agree with TRBD2. Trimming cost V 2 bases and J 2 bases; bases outside gene matches: 5. This CDR3 has 15 residues. Germline values: CDR1 GTSNPN, CDR2 SVGIG (reference sequence). CDR3 sequence (DNA): TGTGCCTGGAGTTTGGCGGGGGGCCCCTACAATGAGCAGTTCTTC. It encodes CAWSLAGGPYNEQFF. Complete variable domain (other parts from reference TRBV30 and TRBJ2-1): SQTIHQWPATLVQPVGSPLSLECTVEGTSNPNLYWYRQAAGRGLQLLFYSVGIGQISSEVPQNLSASRPQDRQFILSSKKLLLSDSGFYLCAWSLAGGPYNEQFFGPGTRLTVL.

V usage is TRBV19 and J usage is TRBJ1-2; 7 bases map to TRBD1. The J segment lost 8 bases and the V segment lost 6 bases, leaving 9 bases of the junction unmatched. The CDR3 is 13 residues long. Germline V gene lookup returns CDR1 LNHDA and CDR2 SQIVND (reference sequence). The CDR3 region is CASRPDRSGGYTF. The CDR3 region has the DNA TGTGCCAGTAGACCGGACAGGTCGGGAGGCTACACCTTC.

J is TRBJ1-1 and V is TRBV30; tentative D call: TRBD1 (5 bases). The CDR3 is 13 residues long. Trimming cost V 5 bases and J 5 bases, with 15 bases left between them. Per the germline V gene, CDR1 is GTSNPN and CDR2 is SVGIG (reference sequence). CDR3 DNA: TGTGCCTGGTACGGCCAGGGTTGGACTGAAGCTTTCTTT. This sequence encodes CAWYGQGWTEAFF.

Of note for this clone: The same CDR3 is also encoded by other DNA sequences in this sample. The chain has TRBV15 and TRBJ2-7; possible D gene TRBD1, 5 bases. Germline lookup yields CDR1 LNHNV and CDR2 YYDKDF (reference sequence). The V and J ends lost 0 bases and 0 bases respectively, with 6 bases between them. This CDR3 contains 14 residues. This CDR3 reads CATSRDRGSYEQYF. The CDR3 bases are TGTGCCACCAGCAGAGATAGGGGCTCCTACGAGCAGTACTTC.

The chain has TRBV29-1 and TRBJ2-7; TRBD1 agrees at 9 bases. In germline, CDR1 is SQVTM, CDR2 ANQGSEA. Trimming removed 7 bases from V and 3 bases from J; junction bases left unmatched: 1. CDR3 size: 11 residues. The CDR3 sequence is CSATGGYEQYF. CDR3 coding DNA: TGCAGCGCGACAGGGGGCTACGAGCAGTACTTC.

The chain joins TRBV30 to TRBJ1-1; D is unresolved. In germline, CDR1 is GTSNPN, CDR2 SVGIG (reference sequence). The length of the CDR3 is 19 residues. With 3 bases removed from V and 1 base from J, the gap between germline ends came to 27 bases. The CDR3 sequence: CAWSPGALSTLDPNTEAFF. CDR3 nucleotide sequence: TGTGCCTGGAGCCCTGGCGCTTTGTCTACACTCGACCCGAACACTGAAGCTTTCTTT. The full variable domain, completed using reference TRBV30 and TRBJ1-1, is SQTIHQWPATLVQPVGSPLSLECTVEGTSNPNLYWYRQAAGRGLQLLFYSVGIGQISSEVPQNLSASRPQDRQFILSSKKLLLSDSGFYLCAWSPGALSTLDPNTEAFFGQGTRLTVV.

The chain couples TRBV2 to TRBJ2-7, with D perhaps matching TRBD1 (6 bases). Looked up from germline, CDR1 is SNHLY and CDR2 is FYNNEI. Trimming removed 5 bases from V and 2 bases from J, with 16 bases in between. The CDR3 is made up of 15 amino acids. CDR3 nucleotide sequence: TGTGCCAGCAGTCTTAACCCGGACAGAACCTACGAGCAGTACTTC. Protein: CASSLNPDRTYEQYF.

V and J are TRBV6-5 and TRBJ2-2, with 7 bases lining up with TRBD1. The CDR3 has 15 amino acids. The germline V gene has CDR1 MNHEY and CDR2 SVGAGI. Trimming at V came to 6 bases and at J to 3 bases, leaving 7 bases not matched to a gene. The CDR3 region has the DNA TGTGCCAGCAGAATCCCCGGGACAGACACCGGGGAGCTGTTTTTT. This translates into CASRIPGTDTGELFF.

The gene calls are TRBV10-3 and TRBJ2-7; 8 bases are a match to TRBD1. Per germline, CDR1 ENHRY and CDR2 SYGVKD. V trimming: 9 bases; J trimming: 5 bases; junction bases outside the gene matches: 6. The CDR3 has 12 residues. The DNA of the CDR3 is TGTGCCATTTGGACAGGGCTAGACGAGCAGTACTTC. Protein: CAIWTGLDEQYF.

This sequence joins TRBV4-1 and TRBJ1-1, with D unclear. Trimming removed 0 bases from V and 6 bases from J, with 8 bases in between. This CDR3 spans 13 amino acids. In germline, CDR1 is MGHRA, CDR2 YSYEKL. This chain's CDR3 is CASSQEAGSEAFF. In DNA, the CDR3 is TGCGCCAGCAGCCAAGAAGCGGGTTCTGAAGCTTTCTTT.

The rearrangement links TRBV9 to TRBJ1-6, with a possible D match to TRBD1 (6 bases). CDR1 and CDR2 from the germline V gene are SGDLS and YYNGEE. The germline V and J ends were trimmed by 0 bases and 10 bases, with 14 bases remaining between them. The CDR3 has 15 amino acids. The CDR3 DNA reads TGTGCCAGCAGCGTAGGACCAGGGGAAGGATCACCCCTCCACTTT. It yields the protein CASSVGPGEGSPLHF.

The chain has TRBV7-9 and TRBJ1-1; TRBD1 aligns across 9 bases. CDR1 and CDR2 (germline): SEHNR, FQNEAQ (reference sequence). The CDR3 is 17 amino acids. V trimming: 5 bases; J trimming: 3 bases; junction bases outside the gene matches: 13. The CDR3 loop is CASSPRPGTGKYTEAFF. The CDR3 DNA sequence: TGTGCCAGCAGCCCCCGTCCCGGGACAGGGAAGTACACTGAAGCTTTCTTT. Variable domain in full (rest from reference TRBV7-9 and TRBJ1-1): DTGVSQNPRHKITKRGQNVTFRCDPISEHNRLYWYRQTLGQGPEFLTYFQNEAQLEKSRLLSDRFSAERPKGSFSTLEIQRTEQGDSAMYLCASSPRPGTGKYTEAFFGQGTRLTVV.

The chain joins TRBV11-3 to TRBJ1-1; D not resolved. In germline, CDR1 is SGHNT, CDR2 YENEEA. V lost 5 bases and J lost 5, with 12 bases in between. The CDR3 is 13 residues long. CDR3 nucleotides: TGTGCCAGCAGCCCAGTACAAAATACTGAAGCTTTCTTT. Its protein is CASSPVQNTEAFF.

This clone was seen only a few times. This chain connects TRBV5-6 to TRBJ1-6; tentative D call: TRBD1 (5 bases). Trimming removed 2 bases from V and 9 bases from J, with 18 bases in between. From germline, CDR1 is SGHDT and CDR2 YYEEEE. CDR3 length: 16 residues. CDR3 in amino acids: CASSFGDRTIASPLHF. The CDR3 DNA follows: TGTGCCAGCAGCTTCGGGGACCGAACAATAGCTTCACCCCTCCACTTT. Supplemented by reference TRBV5-6 and TRBJ1-6, the full variable domain reads DAGVTQSPTHLIKTRGQQVTLRCSPKSGHDTVSWYQQALGQGPQFIFQYYEEEERQRGNFPDRFSGHQFPNYSSELNVNALLLGDSALYLCASSFGDRTIASPLHFGNGTRLTVT.